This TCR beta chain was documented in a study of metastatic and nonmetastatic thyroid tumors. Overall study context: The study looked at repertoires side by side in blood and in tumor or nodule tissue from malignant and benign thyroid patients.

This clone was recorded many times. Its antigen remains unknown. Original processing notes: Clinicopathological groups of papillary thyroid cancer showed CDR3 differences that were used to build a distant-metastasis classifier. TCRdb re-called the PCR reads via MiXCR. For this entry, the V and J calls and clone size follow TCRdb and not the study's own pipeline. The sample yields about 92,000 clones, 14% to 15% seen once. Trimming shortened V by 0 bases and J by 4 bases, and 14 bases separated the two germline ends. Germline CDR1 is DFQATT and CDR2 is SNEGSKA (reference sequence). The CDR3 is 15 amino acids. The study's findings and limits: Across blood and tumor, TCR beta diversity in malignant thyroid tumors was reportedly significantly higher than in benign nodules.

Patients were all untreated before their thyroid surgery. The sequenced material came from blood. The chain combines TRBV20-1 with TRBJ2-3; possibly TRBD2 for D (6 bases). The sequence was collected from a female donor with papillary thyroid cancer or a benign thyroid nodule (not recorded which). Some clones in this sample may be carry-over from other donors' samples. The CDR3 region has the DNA TGCAGTGCTAGAGATCCCCGGGGGTCGGCAGATACGCAGTATTTT. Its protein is CSARDPRGSADTQYF.